A single sample gave rise to the 15 T cell receptor beta chains below, sequenced in a study of T-cell memory formation after mild COVID-19. In TCRdb, the 5' RACE reads were re-called with MiXCR into one record per CDR3 protein. The table has 250,000 to 400,000 distinct CDR3 sequences, 14% seen once. The sample was PBMCs or a T cell subset sorted from them (not recorded which). The receptors here all came from a man between 18 and 29 years old who had mild COVID-19 (a few samples of this study predate the infection). Cell type and time point are not known.

This clonotype has only a few counts. The V call is TRBV5-4, the J call TRBJ2-1; 7 positions match TRBD2. Trimming took 3 bases from V and 5 from J; bases not matched to a gene: 2. The germline CDR1 and CDR2 sequences are SGHNT and YYREEE (reference sequence). The length of the CDR3 is 13 residues. CDR3 residues: CASSSSGNNEQFF. As DNA, the CDR3 is TGTGCCAGCAGCTCCAGCGGGAACAATGAGCAGTTCTTC.

In this sample, this clonotype turned up many times. The chain links TRBV5-1 to TRBJ2-3; 13 bases align to TRBD2. Trimming took 4 bases from V and 4 from J; bases not matched to a gene: 3. The germline V gene encodes CDR1 SGHRS and CDR2 YFSETQ. This CDR3 has 15 residues. The CDR3 region has the DNA TGCGCCAGCAGCGGGGGACTAGCGGGATCAGATACGCAGTATTTT. As protein: CASSGGLAGSDTQYF. Combining the CDR3 with reference TRBV5-1 and TRBJ2-3 gives the whole variable domain KAGVTQTPRYLIKTRGQQVTLSCSPISGHRSVSWYQQTPGQGLQFLFEYFSETQRNKGNFPGRFSGRQFSNSRSEMNVSTLELGDSALYLCASSGGLAGSDTQYFGPGTRLTVL.

A few counts support this clonotype. The V and J genes are TRBV5-1 and TRBJ2-6, with D perhaps being TRBD1 or TRBD2 (6 bases each). The ends were cut back, 3 bases at V and 2 bases at J, with 12 bases in the middle. Germline assignment: CDR1 SGHRS and CDR2 YFSETQ. The CDR3 has 16 residues. The CDR3 coding sequence is TGCGCCAGCAGCTGGATGGGGGGCCCTGGGGCCAACGTCCTGACTTTC. It specifies CASSWMGGPGANVLTF.

V and J are TRBV20-1 and TRBJ1-6, with D perhaps matching TRBD1 (5 bases). Trimming removed 0 bases from V and 4 bases from J, with 22 bases in between. Germline lookup yields CDR1 DFQATT and CDR2 SNEGSKA (reference sequence). The CDR3 loop spans 19 amino acids. The CDR3 DNA reads as TGCAGTGCTAGAGATTTGGGGTCTGAGGGACCCTATTATAATTCACCCCTCCACTTT. It specifies CSARDLGSEGPYYNSPLHF.

The V and J genes are TRBV11-3 and TRBJ2-2; no definite D call. CDR1 is SGHNT and CDR2 is YENEEA in the germline V gene. The V end was cut by 5 bases, the J end by 5 bases, with 15 bases between. This CDR3 is built from 15 residues. The CDR3 DNA reads TGTGCCAGCAGCCCGTCGCATACACAAACCGGGGAGCTGTTTTTT. Translating gives CASSPSHTQTGELFF.

V gene TRBV5-5 combines with J gene TRBJ2-7, with D maybe TRBD2 (6 bases). This CDR3 spans 15 amino acids. CDR1 and CDR2 (germline): SGHKS, YYEKEE (reference sequence). The V end lost 3 bases, the J end lost 2 bases, and 15 bases lay between the germline ends. CDR3 DNA: TGTGCCAGCAGCTGGGGCGGGACGGAAACCTACGAGCAGTACGTC. This translates into CASSWGGTETYEQYV.

The chain has TRBV7-2 and TRBJ2-3; D unclear. The ends were cut back, 1 base at V and 2 bases at J, with 22 bases in the middle. Germline V lookup: CDR1 SGHTA, CDR2 FQGNSA. The CDR3 has 19 amino acids. In DNA, the CDR3 is TGTGCCAGCAGCTTAGGACTCGACGCACTCGGGCATTTCACAGATACGCAGTATTTT. Protein sequence: CASSLGLDALGHFTDTQYF.

The chain uses TRBV4-3 and TRBJ2-3, with D unresolved. Trimming cost V 0 bases and J 3 bases, with 10 bases left between them. The germline gives CDR1 LGHNA, CDR2 YSLEER. CDR3 length: 15 amino acids. CDR3: CASSQDERATDTQYF. DNA of the CDR3: TGCGCCAGCAGCCAAGACGAGAGAGCAACAGATACGCAGTATTTT.

V and J are TRBV28 and TRBJ1-5, with 9 nucleotides matching TRBD1. CDR3 length equals 16 residues. V was clipped by 4 bases and J by 4 bases; unmatched bases: 8. Germline V CDR1 and CDR2: MDHEN, SYDVKM. CDR3 region: CASSSSTGGGNQPQHF. Here the CDR3 DNA reads TGTGCCAGCAGTTCCTCGACAGGGGGAGGGAATCAGCCCCAGCATTTT.

The chain couples TRBV4-1 to TRBJ1-5; D remains unclear. The germline CDR1 and CDR2 sequences are MGHRA and YSYEKL. This CDR3 has 14 amino acids. Trimming removed 0 bases at V and 0 bases at J, with 3 bases between. The CDR3 sequence is CASSQDSSNQPQHF. CDR3 sequence (DNA): TGCGCCAGCAGCCAAGACAGTAGCAATCAGCCCCAGCATTTT.

This clonotype has only a few counts. The chain has TRBV20-1 and TRBJ2-1; TRBD2 matches at 15 bases. V lost 5 bases to trimming and J lost 3 bases; unmatched junction nucleotides: 8. The CDR3 extends over 17 amino acids. CDR1 is DFQATT, CDR2 SNEGSKA, per germline (reference sequence). The DNA of the CDR3 is TGCAGTGCTCGGTCCCGGACTAGCGGGGGGGACTACAATGAGCAGTTCTTC. This codes for CSARSRTSGGDYNEQFF.

This sequence joins TRBV2 and TRBJ2-2; TRBD2 agrees at 9 bases. The junction had 4 bases not matched to a gene; V was cut back by 5 bases and J by 3 bases. CDR1 is SNHLY and CDR2 is FYNNEI in the germline V gene. This CDR3 is built from 15 residues. The CDR3 protein is CASSKSGGHTGELFF. The DNA for the CDR3 is TGTGCCAGCAGTAAAAGCGGGGGGCACACCGGGGAGCTGTTTTTT.

This rearrangement joins TRBV7-9 to TRBJ2-1, with 7 bases identical to TRBD2. The CDR3 length is 14 residues. The J segment lost 8 bases and the V segment lost 10 bases, leaving 14 bases of the junction unmatched. The germline gives CDR1 SEHNR, CDR2 FQNEAQ (reference sequence). The CDR3 protein is CATSLGRGRDEQFF. DNA of the CDR3: TGTGCCACCTCCCTAGGGCGGGGGAGGGATGAGCAGTTCTTC.

The gene calls are TRBV3-1 and TRBJ2-7; no clear D. This CDR3 contains 12 residues. V was trimmed by 4 bases and J by 5 bases, leaving 9 bases between them. Germline V gene lookup returns CDR1 LGHDT and CDR2 YNNKEL (reference sequence). The CDR3 is CASSPYRDEQYF. CDR3 nucleotide sequence: TGTGCCAGCAGCCCCTATAGAGACGAGCAGTACTTC.

The chain joins TRBV4-3 to TRBJ2-3, with a possible D match to TRBD1 (5 bases). The CDR3 runs 14 residues. Germline-derived CDR1 and CDR2 are LGHNA and YSLEER. V lost 4 bases to trimming and J lost 6 bases, with 14 bases between them. CDR3 loop: CASSPRVRADTQYF. CDR3 sequence (DNA): TGCGCCAGCAGCCCAAGGGTCAGGGCGGATACGCAGTATTTT.